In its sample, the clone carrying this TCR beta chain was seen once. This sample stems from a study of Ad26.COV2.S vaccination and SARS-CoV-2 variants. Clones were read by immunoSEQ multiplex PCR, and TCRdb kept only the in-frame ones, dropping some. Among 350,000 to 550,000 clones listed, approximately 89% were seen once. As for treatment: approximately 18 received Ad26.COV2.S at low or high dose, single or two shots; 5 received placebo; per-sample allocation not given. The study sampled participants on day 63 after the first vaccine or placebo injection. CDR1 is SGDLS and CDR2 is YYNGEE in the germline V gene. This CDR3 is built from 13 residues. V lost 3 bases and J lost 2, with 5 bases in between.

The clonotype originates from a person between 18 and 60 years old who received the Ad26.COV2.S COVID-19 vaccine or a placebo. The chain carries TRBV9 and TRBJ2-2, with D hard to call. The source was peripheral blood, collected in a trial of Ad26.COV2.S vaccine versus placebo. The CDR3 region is CASSDINTGELFF. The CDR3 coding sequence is TGTGCCAGCAGCGATATTAACACCGGGGAGCTGTTTTTT.